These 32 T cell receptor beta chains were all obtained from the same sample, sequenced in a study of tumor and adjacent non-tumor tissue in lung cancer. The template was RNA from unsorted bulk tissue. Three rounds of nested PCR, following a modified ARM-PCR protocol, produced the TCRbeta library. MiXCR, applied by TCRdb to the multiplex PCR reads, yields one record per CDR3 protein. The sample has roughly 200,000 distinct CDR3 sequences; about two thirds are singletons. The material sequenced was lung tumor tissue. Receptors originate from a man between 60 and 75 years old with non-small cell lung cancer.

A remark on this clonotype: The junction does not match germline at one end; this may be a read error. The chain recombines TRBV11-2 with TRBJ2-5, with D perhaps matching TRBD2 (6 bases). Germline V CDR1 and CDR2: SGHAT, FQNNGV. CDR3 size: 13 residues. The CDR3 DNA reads TGTGCCAGCAGCTCTATAGGGGAGGAGACCCAGAACTTC. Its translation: CASSSIGEETQNF.

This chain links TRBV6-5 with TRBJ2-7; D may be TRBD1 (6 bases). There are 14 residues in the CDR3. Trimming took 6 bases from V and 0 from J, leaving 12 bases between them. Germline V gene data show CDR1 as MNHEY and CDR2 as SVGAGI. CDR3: CASRWDTHSYEQYF. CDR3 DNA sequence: TGTGCCAGCAGGTGGGACACCCACTCCTACGAGCAGTACTTC.

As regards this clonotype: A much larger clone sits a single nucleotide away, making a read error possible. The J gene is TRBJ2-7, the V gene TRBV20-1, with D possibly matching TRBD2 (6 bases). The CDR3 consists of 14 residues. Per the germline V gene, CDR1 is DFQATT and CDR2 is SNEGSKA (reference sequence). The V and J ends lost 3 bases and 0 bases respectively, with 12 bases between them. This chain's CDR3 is CSASFPGVSYEQYF. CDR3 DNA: TGCAGTGCTAGTTTTCCGGGGGTCTCCTACGAGCAGTACTTC.

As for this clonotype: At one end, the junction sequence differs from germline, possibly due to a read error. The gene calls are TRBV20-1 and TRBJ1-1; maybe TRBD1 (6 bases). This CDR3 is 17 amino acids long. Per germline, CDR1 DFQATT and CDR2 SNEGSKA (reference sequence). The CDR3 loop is CSDRDPAKGVRDTEAFF. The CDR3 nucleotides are TGCAGTGATAGAGATCCGGCCAAGGGGGTCAGGGACACTGAAGCTTTCTTT.

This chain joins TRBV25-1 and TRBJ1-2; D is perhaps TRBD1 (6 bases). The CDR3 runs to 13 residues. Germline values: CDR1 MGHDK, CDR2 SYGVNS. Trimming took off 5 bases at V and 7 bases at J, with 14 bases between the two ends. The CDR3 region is CASSTSRQAGYTF. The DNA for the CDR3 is TGTGCCAGCAGTACCAGCCGACAGGCTGGCTACACCTTC.

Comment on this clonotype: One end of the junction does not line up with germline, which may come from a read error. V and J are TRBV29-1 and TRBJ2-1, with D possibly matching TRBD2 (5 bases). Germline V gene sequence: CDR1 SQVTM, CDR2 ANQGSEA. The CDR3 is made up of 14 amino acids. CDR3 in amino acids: CRVEGYLSYNEQFF. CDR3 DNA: TGCAGAGTTGAGGGTTACCTATCCTACAATGAGCAGTTCTTC.

The DNA for the CDR3 is TGTGCCAGCAGTCGCTCTGAGTCTTACACTGAAGCTTTCTTT. Protein: CASSRSESYTEAFF. The chain employs TRBV6-6 and TRBJ1-1; no definite D call. CDR1 and CDR2 (germline): MNHNY, SVGAGI (reference sequence). This CDR3 has 14 amino acids. V lost 5 bases, J lost 3 bases, and 13 bases lay in between.

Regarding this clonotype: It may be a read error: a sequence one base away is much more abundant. CDR3 region: CSVAGQQNSEAFF. CDR3 sequence (DNA): TGCAGCGTTGCCGGACAGCAGAACAGTGAAGCTTTCTTT. The gene calls are TRBV29-1 and TRBJ1-1; TRBD1 might be the D (6 bases). Per the germline V gene, CDR1 is SQVTM and CDR2 is ANQGSEA. The CDR3 has 13 amino acids.

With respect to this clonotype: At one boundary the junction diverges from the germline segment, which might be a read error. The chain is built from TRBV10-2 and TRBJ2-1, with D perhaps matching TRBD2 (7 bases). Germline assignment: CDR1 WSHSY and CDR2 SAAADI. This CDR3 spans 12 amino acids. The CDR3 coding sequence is TGCTCCAGCAGTGAGGGGGGGACTGTGACGTTCTTC. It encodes CSSSEGGTVTFF.

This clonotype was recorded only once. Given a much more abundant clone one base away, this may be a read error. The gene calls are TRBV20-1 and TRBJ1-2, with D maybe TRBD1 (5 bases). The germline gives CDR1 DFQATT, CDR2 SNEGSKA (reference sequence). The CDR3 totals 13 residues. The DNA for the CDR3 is TGCAGTGGTAGACAGTTTTTGGACTATGGCTACACCTTC. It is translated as CSGRQFLDYGYTF.

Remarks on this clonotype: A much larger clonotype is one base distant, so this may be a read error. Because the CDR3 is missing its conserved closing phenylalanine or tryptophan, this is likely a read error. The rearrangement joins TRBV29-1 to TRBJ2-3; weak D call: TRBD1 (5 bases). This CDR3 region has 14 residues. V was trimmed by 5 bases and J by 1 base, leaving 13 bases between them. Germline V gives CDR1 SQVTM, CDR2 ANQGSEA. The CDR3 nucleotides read TGCAGCGTTTTGACAGACCCTCGCACAGATACGCAGTATTTG. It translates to CSVLTDPRTDTQYL.

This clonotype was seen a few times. Written as DNA, the CDR3 is TGTGCCAGCAGCCGAGACGTTGCCTACGAGCAGTACTTC. It yields the protein CASSRDVAYEQYF. The V call is TRBV5-6, the J call TRBJ2-7; D gene uncertain. This CDR3 has 13 amino acids. Germline CDR1 reads SGHDT; CDR2 reads YYEEEE. V lost 4 bases to trimming and J lost 2 bases, with 10 bases between them.

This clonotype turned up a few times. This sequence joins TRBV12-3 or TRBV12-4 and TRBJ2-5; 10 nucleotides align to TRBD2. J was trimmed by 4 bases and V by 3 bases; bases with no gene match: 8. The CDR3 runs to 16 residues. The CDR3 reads CASSLTSGSGGETQYF. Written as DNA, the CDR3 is TGTGCCAGCAGTTTGACTAGCGGGTCAGGGGGAGAGACCCAGTACTTC.

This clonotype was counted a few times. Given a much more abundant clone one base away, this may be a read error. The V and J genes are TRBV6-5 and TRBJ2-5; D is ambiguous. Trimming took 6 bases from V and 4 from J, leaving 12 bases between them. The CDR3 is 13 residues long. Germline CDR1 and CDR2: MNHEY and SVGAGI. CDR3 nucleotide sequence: TGTGCCAGCAGCTTTATCGAAACAGAGACCCAGTACTTC. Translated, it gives CASSFIETETQYF.

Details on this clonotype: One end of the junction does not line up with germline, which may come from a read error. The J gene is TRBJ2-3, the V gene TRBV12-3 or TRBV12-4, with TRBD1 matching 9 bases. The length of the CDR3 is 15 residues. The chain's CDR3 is CVSNLGQGWTDSQYF. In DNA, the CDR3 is TGTGTCAGCAACCTTGGACAGGGGTGGACAGATTCGCAGTATTTT.

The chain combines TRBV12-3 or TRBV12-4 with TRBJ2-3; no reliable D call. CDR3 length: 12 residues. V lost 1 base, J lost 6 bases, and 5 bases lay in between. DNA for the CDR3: TGTGCCAGCAGTTTAGTTTCGGATACGCAGTATTTT. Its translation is CASSLVSDTQYF.

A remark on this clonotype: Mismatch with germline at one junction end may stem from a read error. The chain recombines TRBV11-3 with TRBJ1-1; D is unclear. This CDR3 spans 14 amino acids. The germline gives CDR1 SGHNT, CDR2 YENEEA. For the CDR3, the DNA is TGTGCCAACAGCTTAGACGGATTGAACACTGAAGCTTTATTT. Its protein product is CANSLDGLNTEALF.

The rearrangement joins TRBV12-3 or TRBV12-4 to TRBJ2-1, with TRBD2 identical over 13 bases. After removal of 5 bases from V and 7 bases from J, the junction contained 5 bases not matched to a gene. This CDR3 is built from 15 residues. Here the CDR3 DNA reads TGTGCCAGCAGTCCACGGACTAGCGGGAGTAATGAGCAGTTCTTC. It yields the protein CASSPRTSGSNEQFF.

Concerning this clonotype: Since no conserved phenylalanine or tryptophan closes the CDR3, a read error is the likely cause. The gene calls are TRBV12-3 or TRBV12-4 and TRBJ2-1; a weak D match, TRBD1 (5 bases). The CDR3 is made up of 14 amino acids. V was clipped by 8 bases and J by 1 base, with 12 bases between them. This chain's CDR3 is CASCWGQSYNEQFL. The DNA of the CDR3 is TGTGCCAGCTGTTGGGGCCAATCCTACAATGAGCAGTTCTTA.

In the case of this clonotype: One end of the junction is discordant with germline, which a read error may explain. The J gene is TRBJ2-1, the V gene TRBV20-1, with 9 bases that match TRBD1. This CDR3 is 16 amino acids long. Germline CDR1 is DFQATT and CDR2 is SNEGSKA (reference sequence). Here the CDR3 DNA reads TGCAGTGCTAGGCCCCCGGGACAGGGTCGCCCTAATGAGCAGTCTTTC. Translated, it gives CSARPPGQGRPNEQSF.

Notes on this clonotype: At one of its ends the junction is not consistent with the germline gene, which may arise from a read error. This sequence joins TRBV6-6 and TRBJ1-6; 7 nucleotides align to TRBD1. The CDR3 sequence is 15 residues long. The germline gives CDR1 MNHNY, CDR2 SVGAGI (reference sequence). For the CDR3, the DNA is TGTGCCAGCATCTCCGGGGACAGCTATAATTCATCCCTCCACTTT. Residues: CASISGDSYNSSLHF.

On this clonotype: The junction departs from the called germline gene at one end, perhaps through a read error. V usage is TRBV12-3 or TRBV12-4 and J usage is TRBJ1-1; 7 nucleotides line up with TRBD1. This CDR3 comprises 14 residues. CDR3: CASTTGEDWTEAFF. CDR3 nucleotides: TGCGCCAGCACTACAGGGGAGGACTGGACTGAAGCTTTCTTT.

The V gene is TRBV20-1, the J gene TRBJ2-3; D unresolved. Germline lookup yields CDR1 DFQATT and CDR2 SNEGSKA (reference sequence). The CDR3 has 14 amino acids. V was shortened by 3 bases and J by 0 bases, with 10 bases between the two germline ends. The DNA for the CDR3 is TGCAGTGCTAGGATGGGAATTAGCACAGATACGCAGTATTTT. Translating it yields CSARMGISTDTQYF.

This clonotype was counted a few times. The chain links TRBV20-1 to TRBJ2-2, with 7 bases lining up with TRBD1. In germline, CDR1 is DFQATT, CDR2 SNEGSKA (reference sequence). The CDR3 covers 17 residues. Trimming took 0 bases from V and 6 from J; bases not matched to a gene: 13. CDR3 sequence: CSARDVEAGGRAGELFF. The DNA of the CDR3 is TGCAGTGCTAGAGATGTTGAGGCAGGGGGTAGGGCCGGGGAGCTGTTTTTT.

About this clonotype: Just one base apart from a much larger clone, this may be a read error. The CDR3 reads CSVPDFDEQYF. DNA of the CDR3: TGCAGTGTTCCCGATTTTGACGAGCAGTACTTC. The chain joins TRBV20-1 to TRBJ2-7; D is unresolved. The CDR3 runs 11 residues. The germline gives CDR1 DFQATT, CDR2 SNEGSKA (reference sequence). The germline V and J ends were trimmed by 7 bases and 5 bases, with 12 bases remaining between them.

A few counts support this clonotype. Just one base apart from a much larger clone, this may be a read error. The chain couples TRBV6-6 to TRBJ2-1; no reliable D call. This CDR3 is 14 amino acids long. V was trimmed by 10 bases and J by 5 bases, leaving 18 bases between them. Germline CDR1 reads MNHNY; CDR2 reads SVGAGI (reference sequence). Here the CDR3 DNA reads TGTGCCACGAACGCACCAGGAGTGGACAATGAGCAGTTCTTC. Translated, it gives CATNAPGVDNEQFF.

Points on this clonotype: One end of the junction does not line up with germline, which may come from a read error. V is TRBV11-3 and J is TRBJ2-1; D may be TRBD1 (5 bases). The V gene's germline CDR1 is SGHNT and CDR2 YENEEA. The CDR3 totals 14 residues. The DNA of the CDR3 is TGTGCCAGCAGCCCCGACAGTTCCTACGATGAGAAGTTCTTC. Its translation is CASSPDSSYDEKFF.

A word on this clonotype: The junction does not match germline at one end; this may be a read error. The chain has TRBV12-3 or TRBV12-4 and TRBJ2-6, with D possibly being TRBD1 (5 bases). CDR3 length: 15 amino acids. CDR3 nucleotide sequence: TGTGCCAGCAGTTTGGAAATCTCTGGGGCCAACATCCTGACTTTC. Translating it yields CASSLEISGANILTF.

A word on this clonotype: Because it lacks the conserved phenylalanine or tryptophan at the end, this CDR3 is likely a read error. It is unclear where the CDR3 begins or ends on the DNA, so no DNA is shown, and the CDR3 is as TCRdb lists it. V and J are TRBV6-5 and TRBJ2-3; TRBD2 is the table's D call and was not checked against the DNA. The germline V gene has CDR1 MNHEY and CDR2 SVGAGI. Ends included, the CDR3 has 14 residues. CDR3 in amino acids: CASSTILGPDMQYL.

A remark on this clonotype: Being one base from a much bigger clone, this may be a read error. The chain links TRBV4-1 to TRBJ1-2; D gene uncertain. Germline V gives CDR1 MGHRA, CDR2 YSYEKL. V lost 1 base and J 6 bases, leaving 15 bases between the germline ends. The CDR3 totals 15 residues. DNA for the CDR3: TGCGCCAGCAGCCAAGGGCCGGCGGCAGGCCATGGCTACACCTTC. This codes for CASSQGPAAGHGYTF.

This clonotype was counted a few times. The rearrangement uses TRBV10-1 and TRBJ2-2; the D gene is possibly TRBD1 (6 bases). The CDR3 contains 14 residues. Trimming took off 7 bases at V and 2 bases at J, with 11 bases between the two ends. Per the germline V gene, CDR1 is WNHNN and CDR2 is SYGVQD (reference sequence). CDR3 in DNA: TGCGCCAGCACCAGGGACACAAACACCGGGGAGCTGTTTTTT. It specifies CASTRDTNTGELFF.

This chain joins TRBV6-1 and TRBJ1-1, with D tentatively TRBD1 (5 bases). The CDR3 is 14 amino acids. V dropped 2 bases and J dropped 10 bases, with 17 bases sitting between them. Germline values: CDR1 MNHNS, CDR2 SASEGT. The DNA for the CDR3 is TGTGCCAGCAGTGAAAGCGGATTGCGAGGGGCAGCTTTCTTT. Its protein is CASSESGLRGAAFF.